These 8 T cell receptor beta chains came from one sample sequenced in a study of T-cell reconstitution after alpha-beta-depleted transplantation in children. As it was prepared, the TCRbeta library received unique molecular identifiers. TCRdb used MiXCR to reprocess the PCR reads, holding one entry per CDR3 protein. The table records under 850,000 distinct CDR3 sequences, 13% of them present only once. This specimen consisted of PBMCs, obtained before TCRalphabeta/CD19-depleted stem cell transplant. The receptors come from a girl aged 2-15 years with congenital amegakaryocytic thrombocytopenia, due to receive a stem cell transplant.

This clonotype was found many times. The V and J genes are TRBV12-3 or TRBV12-4 and TRBJ2-3; TRBD1 matches 9 bases. V lost 7 bases and J lost 4; bases outside the gene matches: 9. The CDR3 totals 15 residues. DNA of the CDR3: TGTGCCAGCATACCGGGACAGGGAGGGGCAGATACGCAGTATTTT. It codes for CASIPGQGGADTQYF.

This clonotype was seen a few times. The V and J genes are TRBV9 and TRBJ1-2; D remains ambiguous. V lost 0 bases to trimming and J lost 5 bases, with 8 bases between them. There are 13 residues in the CDR3. The germline V gene encodes CDR1 SGDLS and CDR2 YYNGEE. The DNA for the CDR3 is TGTGCCAGCAGCGTAGTAGATGGGTATGGCTACACCTTC. Translating it yields CASSVVDGYGYTF.

This clonotype has a count of ten or more. The gene calls are TRBV12-3 or TRBV12-4 and TRBJ2-2, with a weak D call TRBD2 (6 bases). This CDR3 has 13 amino acids. V dropped 7 bases and J dropped 5 bases, with 11 bases sitting between them. As DNA, the CDR3 is TGTGCCAGCAACGTGGAGGGGACCGGGGAGCTGTTTTTT. As protein: CASNVEGTGELFF.

The gene calls are TRBV5-5 and TRBJ2-3; 7 nucleotides line up with TRBD1. V dropped 2 bases and J dropped 3; count of bases not matched to a gene: 6. This CDR3 has 15 residues. CDR1 is SGHKS, CDR2 YYEKEE, per germline (reference sequence). CDR3 bases: TGTGCCAGCAGCTTCGAGGGGGCGGGTACAGATACGCAGTATTTT. As protein: CASSFEGAGTDTQYF.

The V gene is TRBV28, the J gene TRBJ1-6, with 7 bases lining up with TRBD1. The V segment lost 4 bases and the J segment 5 bases; nucleotides outside the gene matches: 8. The CDR3 spans 16 residues. Germline V CDR1 and CDR2: MDHEN, SYDVKM. Here the CDR3 reads CASSSESRGDNSPLHF. The CDR3 DNA is TGTGCCAGCAGTTCAGAATCCAGGGGGGATAATTCACCCCTCCACTTT.

This clonotype came up many times. V gene TRBV20-1 combines with J gene TRBJ2-7; D may be TRBD1 (6 bases). Germline CDR1 reads DFQATT; CDR2 reads SNEGSKA (reference sequence). V was cut by 5 bases and J by 1 base, with 9 bases left in between. The CDR3 runs to 12 residues. This CDR3 is CSAETGSYEQYF. The CDR3 DNA reads as TGCAGTGCTGAGACAGGTTCCTACGAGCAGTACTTC.

This clonotype was seen a few times. V and J are TRBV7-6 and TRBJ2-1; D may be TRBD1 (6 bases). The CDR3 has 17 amino acids. The germline V gene encodes CDR1 SGHVS and CDR2 FNYEAQ. V lost 2 bases, J lost 0 bases, and 14 bases lay in between. CDR3 amino acids: CASSLFRTEASYNEQFF. The DNA of the CDR3 is TGTGCCAGCAGCTTATTCCGGACAGAAGCCTCCTACAATGAGCAGTTCTTC.

This clonotype turned up a few times. The V and J genes are TRBV4-1 and TRBJ2-1, with 8 bases that match TRBD2. This CDR3 has 19 amino acids. CDR1 is MGHRA, CDR2 YSYEKL, per germline. J lost 3 bases, V lost 0 bases, and 13 bases had no gene match. CDR3 DNA sequence: TGCGCCAGCAGCCAAGATATCGTCGCCACGGGAGGGCACTACAATGAGCAGTTCTTC. Translated: CASSQDIVATGGHYNEQFF.